These T cell receptor beta chains were read from a single sample in a study of blood T cell repertoires in COVID-19. The method was immunoSEQ multiplex PCR; TCRdb's version includes in-frame clones alone and lacks a portion of them. The sample includes about 250,000 clones, roughly 86% of them seen just once. Sequenced input: PBMCs or T cells enriched from blood (not recorded which). The receptor source for this set is a woman in her forties or fifties who had recovered from COVID-19. Both conserved end residues are part of each CDR3.

TRBJ2-5 TRBV11-2 CASSLTPGQDQETQYF
TRBJ1-1 TRBV19 CASSTLTGKVNTEAFF
TRBJ2-5 TRBV7-7 CASSLDPPGLAGLETQYF
TRBJ1-3 TRBV5-4 CASSSPDRGGNTIYF
TRBJ2-4 TRBV5-1 CASSLAGAVNIQYF
TRBJ2-7 TRBV2 CASTKGLAGTYEQYF
TRBJ2-2 TRBV5-4 CASSPRTGENTGELFF
TRBJ1-2 TRBV12-5 CASDTSGLRYTF
TRBJ2-7 TRBV19 CASSKSRGQGLYEQYF
TRBJ2-2 TRBV18 CASSARDSIWHGELFF
TRBJ1-1 TRBV19 CASSRGTEAFF
TRBJ1-2 TRBV28 CASSPPVDKPRGGYTF
TRBJ2-3 TRBV15 CATSRRSESDTQYF
TRBJ1-1 TRBV18 CASSPRQGDTEAFF
TRBJ2-3 TRBV6-6 CASSSTTNTDTQYF
TRBJ2-1 TRBV2 CASSEILGLAGDEGYNEQFF
TRBJ2-3 TRBV19 CASSKLAGGRTDTQYF
TRBJ1-4 TRBV7-6 CASSPRQGRFNEKLFF
TRBJ2-1 TRBV2 CASSILNEQFF
TRBJ1-3 TRBV5-1 CASSARQGATGNTIYF
TRBJ2-4 TRBV5-6 CASSAGQSQPHLDIQYF
TRBJ2-3 TRBV12-3/TRBV12-4 CASKEADTQYF
TRBJ2-3 TRBV5-1 CASSFLGGGATDTQYF
TRBJ1-5 TRBV2 CASNQGAANNQPQHF
TRBJ1-4 TRBV5-1 CASSLAGTGEVEKLFF
TRBJ2-2 TRBV18 CASSPLGLSNTGELFF